These T cell receptor beta chains were read from a single sample in a study of blood T cell repertoires in COVID-19. The method was immunoSEQ multiplex PCR; TCRdb's version includes in-frame clones alone and lacks a portion of them. Here the sample spans hundreds of thousands of clones, about 82% being singletons. Sequenced sample: peripheral blood. The receptor set was obtained from a man aged 45-60 years with COVID-19, enrolled during active disease. Both conserved end residues are trimmed from each CDR3. The size field is filled for only some rows; it gives once, few, many or a size class.

>TRBV27|TRBJ1-2|-
ASSINRDPVLGYT
>TRBV4-1|TRBJ1-5|-
ASSQEAGRLNQPQH
>TRBV5-4|TRBJ2-3|few
ASSWDRGTDTQY
>TRBV3-1/TRBV3-2|TRBJ1-6|-
ASSQSTGSSPLH
>TRBV7-2|TRBJ1-5|-
ASSPRRDQPQH
>TRBV3-1/TRBV3-2|TRBJ2-7|few
ASSQYGLAGIYEQY
>TRBV7-7|TRBJ2-7|-
ASSPGGSSYEQY
>TRBV11-1|TRBJ2-7|few
ASSLTSGIYEQY
>TRBV4-3|TRBJ2-3|-
ASSQDRGGFTDTQY
>TRBV5-4|TRBJ2-1|-
ASSLGSAGGVYNEQF
>TRBV28|TRBJ2-2|-
ASSPLGQNTGELF